These T cell receptor beta chains were read from a single sample in a study of cytomegalovirus exposure and HLA in healthy donors. This table comes from immunoSEQ multiplex PCR, and its TCRdb copy is limited to in-frame clones, with some not included. Of 99,000 or so clones in the sample, around 80% were seen once. The material sequenced was PBMCs. The receptors stem from a woman in her thirties or forties in good health and CMV-seronegative. Both conserved end residues are part of each CDR3. D genes are given only for firm matches. Clone sizes are given selectively: once, few, many, or a class where the clone is expanded.

D gene	clone size	CDR3 length	V gene	J gene	CDR3 DNA	CDR3 protein
.	.	16	TRBV7-9	TRBJ1-5	TGTGCCAGCAGCTTAGTATCCGGGTTTGAAAGTCAGCCCCAGCATTTT	CASSLVSGFESQPQHF
TRBD2	.	17	TRBV5-1	TRBJ2-3	TGCGCCAGCAGCAGGGGACTAGCGGGAGTTGTGGGGGATACGCAGTATTTT	CASSRGLAGVVGDTQYF
TRBD1	once	14	TRBV30	TRBJ1-6	TGTGCCTGGAGTGCAGGGGGAACTAATTCACCCCTCCACTTT	CAWSAGGTNSPLHF
.	.	15	TRBV7-2	TRBJ2-2	TGTGCCAGCAGCTTAGCTGTTCAGAACACCGGGGAGCTGTTTTTT	CASSLAVQNTGELFF
TRBD2	.	17	TRBV28	TRBJ2-1	TGTGCCAGCAGTTCCACCCGGGCTAGCGGAGTCTACAATGAGCAGTTCTTC	CASSSTRASGVYNEQFF
.	.	17	TRBV28	TRBJ2-7	TGTGCCAGCAGTTTAGTATGGTGGGCCCAGGGTCGCTACGAGCAGTACTTC	CASSLVWWAQGRYEQYF
TRBD2	.	14	TRBV11-2	TRBJ2-3	TGTGCCAGCAGCCGGCGGGACTACACAGATACGCAGTATTTT	CASSRRDYTDTQYF
.	few	15	TRBV5-1	TRBJ2-5	TGCGCCAGCAGCTTGGTGCCGGGGATTCAAGAGACCCAGTACTTC	CASSLVPGIQETQYF
TRBD2	once	17	TRBV9	TRBJ2-3	TGTGCCAGCAGCGTACAAATCAGCGGGGGACACACAGATACGCAGTATTTT	CASSVQISGGHTDTQYF
TRBD1	.	13	TRBV28	TRBJ2-7	TGTGCCAGCAGGCCCGGGACAGACTACGAGCAGTACTTC	CASRPGTDYEQYF